This entry lists 29 T cell receptor beta chains sequenced from one sample in a study of CD8+CD57+ T cells in acquired aplastic anemia. Profiling of TCR beta VDJ combinations and CDR3 sequences used genomic DNA as template. From the reads, TCRdb called clonotypes with MiXCR, one entry per CDR3 protein. The profile shows under 200,000 distinct CDR3 sequences, roughly 43% of them singletons. Patients picked for sequencing had shown CD8+CD57+ cell expansion detected by flow cytometry. The specimen sequenced was sorted CD4+, CD8+, or CD8+CD57+ T cells (not recorded which) from PBMCs. Receptor source: a human donor with aplastic anemia.

J is TRBJ2-1 and V is TRBV7-2; D is tentatively TRBD1 or TRBD2 (5 bases each). Trimming pared 1 base from V and 6 bases from J, leaving 7 bases between. This CDR3 is built from 13 residues. The germline V gene encodes CDR1 SGHTA and CDR2 FQGNSA. The CDR3 DNA reads as TGTGCCAGCAGCTTAGAGGGACGCAATGAGCAGTTCTTC. Its protein is CASSLEGRNEQFF.

This rearrangement joins TRBV19 to TRBJ2-7, with TRBD1 matching 9 bases. Germline V gene lookup returns CDR1 LNHDA and CDR2 SQIVND (reference sequence). There are 13 residues in the CDR3. J was trimmed by 3 bases and V by 5 bases; bases with no gene match: 2. In DNA form, the CDR3 reads TGTGCCAGTAGTGGGACAGGGAACTACGAGCAGTACTTC. This sequence encodes CASSGTGNYEQYF.

With respect to this clonotype: A much larger clone sits a single nucleotide away, making a read error possible. The V gene is TRBV20-1, the J gene TRBJ2-3; D possibly corresponds to TRBD2 (5 bases). This CDR3 is built from 13 residues. Germline V CDR1 and CDR2: DFQATT, SNEGSKA (reference sequence). CDR3 amino acids: CGARDHGVDTQYF. In DNA, the CDR3 is TGCGGTGCTAGAGATCACGGGGTGGATACGCAGTATTTT.

V gene TRBV24-1 combines with J gene TRBJ2-1; TRBD2 matches 8 bases. The V segment lost 6 bases and the J segment 5 bases; nucleotides outside the gene matches: 8. The CDR3 totals 15 residues. Germline-derived CDR1 and CDR2 are KGHDR and SFDVKD. The CDR3 coding sequence is TGTGCCACCAGTAGTATGGGGACTAGTGACAATGAGCAGTTCTTC. Translation gives CATSSMGTSDNEQFF.

The chain uses TRBV29-1 and TRBJ1-4, with D possibly matching TRBD1 (6 bases). The CDR3 totals 13 residues. Germline V lookup: CDR1 SQVTM, CDR2 ANQGSEA. V shed 6 bases and J shed 2 bases, with 10 bases lying between them. The DNA of the CDR3 is TGCAGCGTAGTCAGGGGCACTAATGAAAAACTGTTTTTT. It yields the protein CSVVRGTNEKLFF. Using reference TRBV29-1 and TRBJ1-4 for the parts outside the CDR3, the full variable domain is SAVISQKPSRDICQRGTSLTIQCQVDSQVTMMFWYRQQPGQSLTLIATANQGSEATYESGFVIDKFPISRPNLTFSTLTVSNMSPEDSSIYLCSVVRGTNEKLFFGSGTQLSVL.

The chain uses TRBV5-1 and TRBJ1-4; 7 positions match TRBD1. The CDR3 runs to 15 residues. The germline CDR1 and CDR2 sequences are SGHRS and YFSETQ. Losses at the gene ends were 1 base for V and 2 bases for J; bases not matched to a gene: 2. The CDR3 DNA reads as TGCGCCAGCAGCTTGTGGGGACAGACTAATGAAAAACTGTTTTTT. This translates into CASSLWGQTNEKLFF.

Concerning this clonotype itself: A clone one base away is much larger, so this may be a read error. The rearrangement links TRBV25-1 to TRBJ2-5, with a weak D call TRBD2 (5 bases). Germline values: CDR1 MGHDK, CDR2 SYGVNS. CDR3 length equals 16 residues. CDR3 nucleotide sequence: TGCGCCAGCAGCCAAGAATCTCAGCGGTACCAAGAGACCCAGTACTTC. Its protein is CASSQESQRYQETQYF.

This clonotype was seen at least ten times. The rearrangement joins TRBV5-1 to TRBJ2-5; 9 bases are shared with TRBD1. The CDR3 totals 13 residues. From germline, CDR1 is SGHRS and CDR2 YFSETQ. J was trimmed by 4 bases and V by 6 bases; bases with no gene match: 4. CDR3 in amino acids: CASTQTGGETQYF. DNA for the CDR3: TGCGCCAGCACCCAGACAGGGGGAGAGACCCAGTACTTC.

The rearrangement uses TRBV15 and TRBJ1-2, with TRBD1 matching 8 bases. CDR1 and CDR2 (germline): LNHNV, YYDKDF (reference sequence). The CDR3 is 15 residues long. V lost 1 base and J lost 7; bases outside the gene matches: 8. The CDR3 loop is CATSRGGATGGGYTF. The CDR3 DNA is TGTGCCACCAGCAGAGGGGGGGCAACAGGGGGTGGCTACACCTTC.

This clonotype was detected many times. V and J are TRBV5-1 and TRBJ2-2; 11 nucleotides align to TRBD2. Germline V CDR1 and CDR2: SGHRS, YFSETQ. The ends lost 6 bases at V and 4 bases at J; junction bases unmatched: 8. The CDR3 covers 16 residues. The CDR3 loop is CASNPQTSGSTGELFF. The CDR3 nucleotides are TGCGCCAGCAATCCCCAAACTAGCGGGAGCACCGGGGAGCTGTTTTTT.

The genes are TRBV5-1 and TRBJ2-7; TRBD2 matches 8 bases. CDR3 length equals 16 residues. The J segment lost 2 bases and the V segment lost 4 bases, leaving 11 bases of the junction unmatched. The germline gives CDR1 SGHRS, CDR2 YFSETQ. Here the CDR3 DNA reads TGCGCCAGCAGCATGGGGCTAGCGGGCCCGACCTACGAGCAGTACTTC. Protein: CASSMGLAGPTYEQYF.

This clonotype was counted many times. The rearrangement links TRBV11-2 to TRBJ1-4, with D perhaps matching TRBD1 (6 bases). The germline CDR1 and CDR2 sequences are SGHAT and FQNNGV. The V end lost 2 bases, the J end lost 2 bases, and 9 bases lay between the germline ends. The CDR3 covers 15 residues. CDR3 amino acids: CASSLQDSTNEKLFF. The DNA for the CDR3 is TGTGCCAGCAGCTTACAGGACAGTACTAATGAAAAACTGTTTTTT.

The V call is TRBV7-2, the J call TRBJ2-7; either TRBD1 or TRBD2 may supply D (5 bases each). Germline V gene sequence: CDR1 SGHTA, CDR2 FQGNSA. Trimming took off 7 bases at V and 4 bases at J, with 14 bases between the two ends. This CDR3 has 13 residues. CDR3 in DNA: TGTGCCAGCACCCCCTTTGGGGGATACGAGCAGTACTTC. It yields the protein CASTPFGGYEQYF. The entire variable domain, with the rest obtained from reference TRBV7-2 and TRBJ2-7, is as follows: GAGVSQSPSNKVTEKGKDVELRCDPISGHTALYWYRQSLGQGLEFLIYFQGNSAPDKSGLPSDRFSAERTGGSVSTLTIQRTQQEDSAVYLCASTPFGGYEQYFGPGTRLTVT.

The CDR3 loop is CASSFYLTSGKGETQYF. The DNA of the CDR3 is TGTGCCAGCAGCTTCTATTTGACTAGCGGGAAAGGAGAGACCCAGTACTTC. This chain connects TRBV11-2 to TRBJ2-5; 11 nucleotides agree with TRBD2. The length of the CDR3 is 17 residues. The V gene end was trimmed by 3 bases and the J gene end by 4 bases; junction bases not matched to a gene: 10. Germline CDR1 reads SGHAT; CDR2 reads FQNNGV.

This clonotype was recorded at least ten times. The V call is TRBV15, the J call TRBJ1-5; D possibly corresponds to TRBD1 (6 bases). V was clipped by 0 bases and J by 7 bases, with 13 bases between them. Germline V gene data show CDR1 as LNHNV and CDR2 as YYDKDF (reference sequence). This CDR3 is 15 amino acids long. The CDR3 here is CATSRDLTGSQPQHF. The CDR3 DNA reads as TGTGCCACCAGCAGAGATCTTACAGGGAGCCAGCCCCAGCATTTT.

This clonotype was recorded at least ten times. The chain couples TRBV6-5 to TRBJ2-7; a possible D gene is TRBD1 (6 bases). Trimming cost V 5 bases and J 0 bases, with 11 bases left between them. The CDR3 length is 14 residues. Per the germline V gene, CDR1 is MNHEY and CDR2 is SVGAGI. CDR3 in DNA: TGTGCCAGCAGTCGCGACAGGTACTCCTACGAGCAGTACTTC. Amino acids: CASSRDRYSYEQYF.

This clonotype was recorded at least ten times. This chain connects TRBV6-1 to TRBJ2-1, with 10 bases fitting TRBD2. The CDR3 loop spans 16 amino acids. Germline V lookup: CDR1 MNHNS, CDR2 SASEGT. The junction had 7 bases not matched to a gene; V was cut back by 1 base and J by 7 bases. This CDR3 is CASSEGLAGVGNEQFF. Written as DNA, the CDR3 is TGTGCCAGCAGTGAAGGGCTAGCGGGAGTAGGAAATGAGCAGTTCTTC.

The J gene is TRBJ1-1, the V gene TRBV6-5; 7 positions agree with TRBD1. Trimming took 4 bases from V and 1 from J; bases not matched to a gene: 9. Germline assignment: CDR1 MNHEY and CDR2 SVGAGI. This CDR3 has 16 amino acids. CDR3 sequence reads: CASSSPSWTGNTEAFF. The CDR3 nucleotides read TGTGCCAGCAGTTCGCCCTCGTGGACAGGGAACACTGAAGCTTTCTTT.

The chain employs TRBV20-1 and TRBJ2-3, with D hard to call. The germline V and J ends were trimmed by 4 bases and 0 bases, with 8 bases remaining between them. Germline values: CDR1 DFQATT, CDR2 SNEGSKA (reference sequence). The CDR3 extends over 13 amino acids. The CDR3 DNA reads TGCAGTGCTAAGGTGGCTAGCACAGATACGCAGTATTTT. It yields the protein CSAKVASTDTQYF.

This chain links TRBV10-1 with TRBJ2-1; D perhaps matches TRBD2 (6 bases). With 11 bases removed from V and 14 bases from J, the gap between germline ends came to 31 bases. There are 15 residues in the CDR3. The V gene's germline CDR1 is WNHNN and CDR2 SYGVQD (reference sequence). In nucleotides, the CDR3 is TGCGCCCGGCGATACGGGGGTTTCTCGGCCTTTCCTGAGTTCTTC. It is translated as CARRYGGFSAFPEFF.

On this clonotype: At one of its ends the junction is not consistent with the germline gene, which may arise from a read error. The rearrangement links TRBV7-9 to TRBJ1-4; 9 nucleotides agree with TRBD1. Germline V CDR1 and CDR2: SEHNR, FQNEAQ (reference sequence). This CDR3 spans 14 amino acids. The CDR3 nucleotides are TGTGCCAGCAGCCCCTGGACAGGGGATGAAAAACTGTCTTTT. This encodes CASSPWTGDEKLSF.

V and J are TRBV29-1 and TRBJ1-2; D may be TRBD1 (5 bases). Trimming took off 3 bases at V and 3 bases at J, with 11 bases between the two ends. This CDR3 comprises 13 residues. The germline CDR1 and CDR2 sequences are SQVTM and ANQGSEA. This CDR3 is CSVDWGGDYGYTF. CDR3 nucleotides: TGCAGCGTTGACTGGGGGGGAGACTATGGCTACACCTTC.

The chain employs TRBV2 and TRBJ1-2; 7 bases align to TRBD1. V shed 9 bases, J shed 6 bases, and the junction held 10 bases outside the gene matches. CDR3 length: 13 amino acids. Germline V lookup: CDR1 SNHLY, CDR2 FYNNEI. CDR3 protein: CASGAGGKNGYTF. The CDR3 nucleotides read TGTGCCAGTGGGGCAGGGGGAAAGAATGGCTACACCTTC.

This clonotype was recorded once. This chain connects TRBV12-3 or TRBV12-4 to TRBJ2-1; TRBD2 matches at 8 bases. J gave up 9 bases and V 2 bases, and 3 bases lay outside the gene matches. This CDR3 is built from 13 residues. The CDR3 loop is CASSLLRGGEQFF. In nucleotides, the CDR3 is TGTGCCAGCAGTTTACTTCGGGGGGGTGAGCAGTTCTTC.

In this sample, this clonotype turned up many times. The chain joins TRBV20-1 to TRBJ1-5; D unresolved. CDR3 length: 13 residues. Germline CDR1 and CDR2: DFQATT and SNEGSKA (reference sequence). V shed 6 bases and J shed 3 bases, with 12 bases lying between them. Here the CDR3 reads CSAHPQANQPQHF. CDR3 nucleotides: TGCAGTGCGCATCCCCAGGCCAATCAGCCCCAGCATTTT.

This clonotype was observed a few times. The chain joins TRBV18 to TRBJ2-1; 9 nucleotides agree with TRBD1. The germline gives CDR1 KGHSH, CDR2 LQKENI. This CDR3 is built from 13 residues. V dropped 5 bases and J dropped 10; count of bases not matched to a gene: 6. The CDR3 DNA follows: TGTGCCAGCTCAAGGACAGGGGTTCGGGAGCAGTTCTTC. Its translation is CASSRTGVREQFF.

This clonotype was seen a few times. The rearrangement links TRBV15 to TRBJ2-7; 8 nucleotides agree with TRBD2. CDR1 is LNHNV, CDR2 YYDKDF, per germline (reference sequence). The CDR3 has 16 amino acids. Losses at the gene ends were 0 bases for V and 2 bases for J; bases not matched to a gene: 6. This CDR3 reads CATSRERAGGTYEQYF. The CDR3 DNA sequence: TGTGCCACCAGCAGAGAACGGGCGGGGGGAACCTACGAGCAGTACTTC. The full variable domain, in which reference TRBV15 and TRBJ2-7 provide the parts outside the CDR3, is DAMVIQNPRYQVTQFGKPVTLSCSQTLNHNVMYWYQQKSSQAPKLLFHYYDKDFNNEADTPDNFQSRRPNTSFCFLDIRSPGLGDTAMYLCATSRERAGGTYEQYFGPGTRLTVT.

This clonotype was detected only once. The chain carries TRBV6-2 or TRBV6-3 and TRBJ1-2; no clear D gene. Per the germline V gene, CDR1 is MNHEY and CDR2 is SVGEGT. Trimming took off 5 bases at V and 1 base at J, with 8 bases between the two ends. This CDR3 is 13 amino acids long. The CDR3 region is CASSIVINYGYTF. The CDR3 region has the DNA TGTGCCAGCAGTATCGTCATTAACTATGGCTACACCTTC.

This clonotype has a count of ten or more. V is TRBV5-1 and J is TRBJ2-7; tentative D call: TRBD1 (6 bases). V gave up 3 bases and J gave up 2 bases, with 9 bases separating them. CDR1 and CDR2 from the germline V gene are SGHRS and YFSETQ. The CDR3 has 13 amino acids. CDR3 nucleotide sequence: TGCGCCAGCAGCTGGGGACAAGCCTACGAGCAGTACTTC. Its translation is CASSWGQAYEQYF.